This T cell receptor beta chain was documented in a study of early T cells in non-severe SARS-CoV-2 infection (dated by TCRdb to about 2021). With regard to the full study: Bulk RNA from unsorted whole blood was used for TCR sequencing, so alpha and beta chains could not be paired. Results the study describes overall, beyond this receptor: VDJdb matching was skewed toward anti-spike CD8 responses and likely underestimated virus-specific expansions by missing private and CD4 specificities.

This clonotype has more than one count but fewer than ten. Its cognate antigen has yet to be identified. It has no much larger one-base neighbor in the sample; base qualities were not kept. Set within a cohort of healthcare workers in London, UK, this nested case-control study involved weekly PCR testing of nasopharyngeal swabs along with blood sampling. Healthcare workers were recruited during the week of the UK lockdown, between 23 and 31 March 2020, and followed weekly for up to 16 weeks. The CDR3 holds 15 amino acids from the cysteine to the phenylalanine. Of the read, only the CDR3 DNA is kept; its 45 bases are in frame from base 1. Based on the germline V gene, the CDR1 and CDR2 sequences are MNHEY and SVGEGT. The junction carries 17 bases between V and J, which are trimmed by 4 bases and 6 bases respectively. Library construction relied on 5' RACE. Data came from a NextSeq 500. To correct for sequencing error and PCR bias, the TCR library protocol tagged individual cDNA molecules with unique molecular identifiers. Both TCR alpha and beta chains were sequenced, and tight co-correlation was observed between alpha and beta sequence abundances in each sample. Processing in the source paper ran as follows. V gene, J gene and CDR3 annotation of TCR sequences was performed with Decombinator V4. TCRs were defined as expanded if a significant change between any two time points was detected under a Poisson model with p below 0.0001. TCR abundances were normalised to the total number of TCRs sequenced per sample and were expressed as counts per million. MAIT TCRs were defined by TRAV1-2 paired with TRAJ12, TRAJ20 or TRAJ33, and iNKT TCRs by TRAV10 paired with TRAJ18. VDJdb, accessed on 1 November 2021, was searched for TCRs annotated for CMV, EBV and SARS-CoV-2, and TCRs annotated for more than one antigen were excluded. TCRdb itself trimmed the public reads at Q25 with fastp, ran MiXCR and retained productive beta chains. A single entry per CDR3 protein holds the most common genes and DNA from its merged rows. The V and J calls shown here were made by TCRdb, not taken from the authors' results. The table for this sample lists fewer than 85,000 distinct CDR3 sequences; 15% to 18% of them were counted only once. The ten largest clones take up 12% of the sample.

The sequenced sample consisted of whole blood. The chain was built from TRBV6-2 or TRBV6-3 and TRBJ2-3, with no confident D gene call. The clonotype comes from an adult who was a healthcare worker with PCR-confirmed SARS-CoV-2 infection or an uninfected control (not recorded which). For the CDR3, the sequence is CASSFLPDTYDTQYF. Read as DNA, the sequence is TGTGCCAGCAGTTTCCTCCCCGACACATACGATACGCAGTATTTT.